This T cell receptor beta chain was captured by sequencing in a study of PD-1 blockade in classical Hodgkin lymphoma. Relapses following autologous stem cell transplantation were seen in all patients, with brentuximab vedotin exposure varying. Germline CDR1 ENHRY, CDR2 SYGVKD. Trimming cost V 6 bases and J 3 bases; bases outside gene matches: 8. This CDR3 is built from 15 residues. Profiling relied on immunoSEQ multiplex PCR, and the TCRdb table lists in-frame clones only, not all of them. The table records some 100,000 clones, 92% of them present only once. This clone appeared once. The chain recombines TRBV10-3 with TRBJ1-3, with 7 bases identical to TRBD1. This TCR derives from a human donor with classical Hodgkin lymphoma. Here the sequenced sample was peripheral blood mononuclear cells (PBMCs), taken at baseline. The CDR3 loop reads CAIRSETGSGNTIYF. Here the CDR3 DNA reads TGTGCCATCAGGTCGGAGACAGGGAGTGGAAACACCATATATTTT.